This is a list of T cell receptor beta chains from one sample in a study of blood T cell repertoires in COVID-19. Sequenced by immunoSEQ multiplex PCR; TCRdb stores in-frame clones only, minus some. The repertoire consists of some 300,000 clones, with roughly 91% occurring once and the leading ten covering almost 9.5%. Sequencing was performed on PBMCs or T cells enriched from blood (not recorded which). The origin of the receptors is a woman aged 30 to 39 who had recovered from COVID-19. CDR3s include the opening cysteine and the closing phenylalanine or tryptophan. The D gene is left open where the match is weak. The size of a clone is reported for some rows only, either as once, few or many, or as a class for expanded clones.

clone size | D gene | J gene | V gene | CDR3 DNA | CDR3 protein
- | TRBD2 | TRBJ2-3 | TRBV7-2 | TGTGCCAGCAGAGGCGGGGGAAGCACAGATACGCAGTATTTT | CASRGGGSTDTQYF
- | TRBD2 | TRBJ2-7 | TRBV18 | TGTGCCAGCTCACGACTAGCGGGAGGCGAGCAGTACTTC | CASSRLAGGEQYF
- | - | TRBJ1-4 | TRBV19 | TGTGCCAGTACCATACCGTTCCAGGGTAATGAAAAACTGTTTTTT | CASTIPFQGNEKLFF
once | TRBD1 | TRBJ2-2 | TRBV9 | TGTGCCAGCAGCTCTACGGGACAGGGCCTCGGGGAGCTGTTTTTT | CASSSTGQGLGELFF
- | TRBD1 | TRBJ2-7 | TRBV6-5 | TGTGCCAGCAGGGGAGACAGGGGACGCGAGCAGTACTTC | CASRGDRGREQYF
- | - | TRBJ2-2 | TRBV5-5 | TGTGCCAGCAGCTTCGGGACTAACACCGGGGAGCTGTTTTTT | CASSFGTNTGELFF
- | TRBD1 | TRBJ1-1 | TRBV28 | TGTGCCAGCACCAGGACCCCGGGACAGGGCGGAACTGAAGCTTTCTTT | CASTRTPGQGGTEAFF
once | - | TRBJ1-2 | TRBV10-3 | TGTGCCATCAGTGAGTCCAAGGGGGTCTGGAGCTACACCTTC | CAISESKGVWSYTF
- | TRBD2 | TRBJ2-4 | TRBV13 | TGTGCCAGCAGCCTGAGCGGGACTGGGGATGAATTCATAGCCAAAAACATTCAGTACTTC | CASSLSGTGDEFIAKNIQYF
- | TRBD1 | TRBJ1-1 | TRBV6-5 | TGTGCCAGCAGCCCCTCGGGGACAGGCACTGAAGCTTTCTTT | CASSPSGTGTEAFF
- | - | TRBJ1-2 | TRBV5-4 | TGTGCCAGCAGCTCGGAGGGTTGGGGCTACACCTTC | CASSSEGWGYTF